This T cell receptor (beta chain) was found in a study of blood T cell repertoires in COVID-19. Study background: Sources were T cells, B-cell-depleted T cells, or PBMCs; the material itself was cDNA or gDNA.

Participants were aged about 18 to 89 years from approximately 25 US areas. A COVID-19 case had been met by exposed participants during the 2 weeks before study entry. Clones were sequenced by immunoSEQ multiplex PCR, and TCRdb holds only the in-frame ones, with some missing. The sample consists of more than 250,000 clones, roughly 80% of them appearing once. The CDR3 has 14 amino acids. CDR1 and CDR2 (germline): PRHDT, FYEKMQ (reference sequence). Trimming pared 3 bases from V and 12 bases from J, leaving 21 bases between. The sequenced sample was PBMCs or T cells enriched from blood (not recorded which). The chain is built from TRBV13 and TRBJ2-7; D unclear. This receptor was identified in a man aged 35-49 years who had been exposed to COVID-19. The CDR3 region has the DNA TGTGCCAGCAGCTTGTCGACACAGCTTCCCTTAGGGTACTTC. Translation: CASSLSTQLPLGYF.